Each of the 25 T cell receptor beta chains below was sequenced from the same sample in a study of blood T cell repertoires in COVID-19. Sequencing used immunoSEQ multiplex PCR; TCRdb keeps in-frame clones, though not all of them. The sample has 300,000 or so clones, 83% seen once. The specimen sequenced was peripheral blood. The receptors were sampled from a woman aged 45 to 65 with acute or convalescent COVID-19.

This chain links TRBV28 with TRBJ2-7; tentatively, D is TRBD2 (5 bases). Per germline, CDR1 MDHEN and CDR2 SYDVKM. V was cut by 5 bases and J by 6 bases, with 20 bases left in between. The CDR3 runs 15 residues. The CDR3 sequence is CASSKTGPLGGEQYV. The CDR3 DNA is TGTGCCAGCAGTAAGACCGGGCCCCTAGGAGGCGAGCAGTACGTC.

V usage is TRBV15 and J usage is TRBJ1-1; D call uncertain. V lost 1 base and J 1 base, leaving 4 bases between the germline ends. In germline, CDR1 is LNHNV, CDR2 YYDKDF (reference sequence). This CDR3 has 13 amino acids. The chain's CDR3 is CATSRGQNTEAFF. DNA of the CDR3: TGTGCCACCAGCAGAGGACAGAACACTGAAGCTTTCTTT.

The rearrangement links TRBV18 to TRBJ2-6; D is possibly TRBD2 (6 bases). The CDR3 is 15 residues long. Germline-derived CDR1 and CDR2 are KGHSH and LQKENI. The ends were cut back, 8 bases at V and 0 bases at J, with 11 bases in the middle. CDR3 DNA sequence: TGTGCCAGCCCGACTAGTCCCTCTGGGGCCAACGTCCTGACTTTC. This gives the protein CASPTSPSGANVLTF. The full variable domain, with the rest looked up from reference TRBV18 and TRBJ2-6, is NAGVMQNPRHLVRRRGQEARLRCSPMKGHSHVYWYRQLPEEGLKFMVYLQKENIIDESGMPKERFSAEFPKEGPSILRIQQVVRGDSAAYFCASPTSPSGANVLTFGAGSRLTVL.

The chain has TRBV30 and TRBJ1-5; TRBD1 aligns across 9 bases. Germline values: CDR1 GTSNPN, CDR2 SVGIG (reference sequence). The CDR3 has 16 residues. The V and J ends lost 8 bases and 7 bases, in that order; junction bases with no gene match: 18. CDR3 sequence reads: CAIRLQPGQGYQPQHF. In nucleotides, the CDR3 is TGTGCCATCAGACTCCAACCGGGACAGGGTTACCAGCCCCAGCATTTT.

V usage is TRBV24-1 and J usage is TRBJ2-5; tentative D call: TRBD2 (6 bases). Germline V gives CDR1 KGHDR, CDR2 SFDVKD. V was cut by 2 bases and J by 1 base, with 10 bases left in between. The CDR3 consists of 15 residues. The CDR3: CATSDSRRAQETQYF. Here the CDR3 DNA reads TGTGCCACCAGTGATTCTCGGAGGGCCCAAGAGACCCAGTACTTC.

The chain is built from TRBV30 and TRBJ1-1; D unresolved. Germline V CDR1 and CDR2: GTSNPN, SVGIG (reference sequence). CDR3 size: 13 residues. Trimming shortened V by 5 bases and J by 1 base, and 11 bases separated the two germline ends. As DNA, the CDR3 is TGTGCCTGGTCAATTGGGAGGAACACTGAAGCTTTCTTT. Its protein is CAWSIGRNTEAFF.

The V and J genes are TRBV27 and TRBJ1-1; no clear D gene. V shed 3 bases and J shed 1 base, with 6 bases lying between them. CDR3 length equals 13 residues. CDR1 and CDR2 from the germline V gene are MNHEY and SMNVEV (reference sequence). CDR3 coding DNA: TGTGCCAGCAGTTTTTCGGGGAACACTGAAGCTTTCTTT. Amino acids: CASSFSGNTEAFF.

The genes are TRBV5-1 and TRBJ2-2; 9 nucleotides line up with TRBD1. Germline values: CDR1 SGHRS, CDR2 YFSETQ. Germline trimming cut 5 bases from V and 3 bases from J; bases unmatched to any gene: 8. CDR3 length: 16 amino acids. CDR3 DNA: TGCGCCAGCAGGACTCCGGGACAGGGCGACACCGGGGAGCTGTTTTTT. Translating it yields CASRTPGQGDTGELFF.

This rearrangement joins TRBV2 to TRBJ2-7; no reliable D call. Germline V gene lookup returns CDR1 SNHLY and CDR2 FYNNEI. This CDR3 has 13 amino acids. With 2 bases removed from V and 6 bases from J, the gap between germline ends came to 11 bases. As DNA, the CDR3 is TGTGCCAGCAGTGAATATCCACAGTCCGAGCAGTACGTC. Its translation is CASSEYPQSEQYV.

J is TRBJ1-4 and V is TRBV19, with TRBD1 identical over 7 bases. CDR3 length: 15 amino acids. The junction had 10 bases not matched to a gene; V was cut back by 10 bases and J by 2 bases. In germline, CDR1 is LNHDA, CDR2 SQIVND (reference sequence). This chain's CDR3 is CATQGRGDTNEKLFF. DNA of the CDR3: TGTGCCACACAAGGCAGGGGGGATACTAATGAAAAACTGTTTTTT.

The rearrangement joins TRBV19 to TRBJ1-4, with D perhaps TRBD1 (5 bases). CDR1 is LNHDA, CDR2 SQIVND, per germline (reference sequence). V lost 7 bases, J lost 0 bases, and 9 bases lay in between. The length of the CDR3 is 14 residues. The CDR3 DNA sequence: TGTGCCAGTACGAGGACAACAACTAATGAAAAACTGTTTTTT. This translates into CASTRTTTNEKLFF. Looking up the rest from reference TRBV19 and TRBJ1-4 gives the full variable domain: DGGITQSPKYLFRKEGQNVTLSCEQNLNHDAMYWYRQDPGQGLRLIYYSQIVNDFQKGDIAEGYSVSREKKESFPLTVTSAQKNPTAFYLCASTRTTTNEKLFFGSGTQLSVL.

V gene TRBV2 combines with J gene TRBJ2-7; TRBD1 matches at 11 bases. Germline CDR1 is SNHLY and CDR2 is FYNNEI. V lost 6 bases and J lost 2; bases outside the gene matches: 6. This CDR3 is 15 amino acids long. CDR3 coding DNA: TGTGCCAGCAGCCCCCCGGGACAGGGGGCCTACGAGCAGTACTTC. Protein: CASSPPGQGAYEQYF.

The chain is built from TRBV5-5 and TRBJ1-2, with D unclear. Germline V lookup: CDR1 SGHKS, CDR2 YYEKEE (reference sequence). CDR3 size: 15 residues. Trimming shortened V by 0 bases and J by 7 bases, and 16 bases separated the two germline ends. The CDR3 protein is CASSLALAEHGGYTF. The CDR3 DNA is TGTGCCAGCAGCTTGGCTCTCGCGGAGCATGGTGGCTACACCTTC.

The rearrangement links TRBV5-1 to TRBJ2-1, with 8 bases lining up with TRBD1. Germline CDR1 SGHRS, CDR2 YFSETQ. V dropped 4 bases and J dropped 8; count of bases not matched to a gene: 11. This CDR3 spans 15 amino acids. The CDR3 nucleotides read TGCGCCAGCAGCCCGAGGACAGGGTCGAAGGATGAGCAGTTCTTC. This encodes CASSPRTGSKDEQFF.

The chain has TRBV5-8 and TRBJ1-5, with TRBD1 matching 11 bases. The germline V gene has CDR1 SGHTS and CDR2 YDEGEE. This CDR3 region has 16 residues. V was clipped by 4 bases and J by 3 bases; unmatched bases: 6. The CDR3 DNA reads as TGTGCCAGCAGCCGACGGGACAGGGGGATCAATCAGCCCCAGCATTTT. This gives the protein CASSRRDRGINQPQHF.

This clone was recorded only once. The chain links TRBV5-1 to TRBJ1-1; D might be TRBD1 (5 bases). V was cut by 0 bases and J by 3 bases, with 15 bases left in between. The CDR3 totals 16 residues. The germline CDR1 and CDR2 sequences are SGHRS and YFSETQ. CDR3 DNA sequence: TGCGCCAGCAGCTTGGCCCAGGGAATCAGGGACACTGAAGCTTTCTTT. Encoded protein: CASSLAQGIRDTEAFF.

This clone was observed once. The V gene is TRBV7-9, the J gene TRBJ1-2; 10 bases map to TRBD1. Germline-derived CDR1 and CDR2 are SEHNR and FQNEAQ (reference sequence). The CDR3 has 16 residues. V gave up 0 bases and J gave up 4 bases; unmatched junction bases: 5. The CDR3 loop reads CASSLAGQGDTYGYTF. The CDR3 DNA follows: TGTGCCAGCAGCTTAGCAGGACAGGGGGATACCTATGGCTACACCTTC. Variable domain in full (rest from reference TRBV7-9 and TRBJ1-2): DTGVSQNPRHKITKRGQNVTFRCDPISEHNRLYWYRQTLGQGPEFLTYFQNEAQLEKSRLLSDRFSAERPKGSFSTLEIQRTEQGDSAMYLCASSLAGQGDTYGYTFGSGTRLTVV.

This clone was seen more than once but under ten times. This sequence joins TRBV11-2 and TRBJ1-2, with D unresolved. The CDR3 totals 14 residues. Germline V CDR1 and CDR2: SGHAT, FQNNGV. Between the trimmed V and J ends, which lost 2 bases and 3 bases, there was a span of 10 bases. The DNA of the CDR3 is TGTGCCAGCAGCTTAAGTCGCGGTGACTATGGCTACACCTTC. Protein product: CASSLSRGDYGYTF.

The J gene is TRBJ2-5, the V gene TRBV5-4; 12 positions agree with TRBD1. The CDR3 sequence is 15 residues long. CDR1 and CDR2 (germline): SGHNT, YYREEE (reference sequence). V gave up 4 bases and J gave up 4 bases; unmatched junction bases: 5. CDR3 protein: CASSAGQGARETQYF. The CDR3 DNA reads as TGTGCCAGCAGCGCGGGACAGGGGGCGAGAGAGACCCAGTACTTC. Full variable domain (outside the CDR3, taken from reference TRBV5-4 and TRBJ2-5): ETGVTQSPTHLIKTRGQQVTLRCSSQSGHNTVSWYQQALGQGPQFIFQYYREEENGRGNFPPRFSGLQFPNYSSELNVNALELDDSALYLCASSAGQGARETQYFGPGTRLLVL.

The chain employs TRBV10-1 and TRBJ2-2, with D unresolved. From germline, CDR1 is WNHNN and CDR2 SYGVQD (reference sequence). The V and J ends lost 5 bases and 3 bases respectively, with 7 bases between them. This CDR3 region has 13 residues. The CDR3 is CASSQSDTGELFF. The CDR3 DNA reads TGCGCCAGCAGTCAATCGGACACCGGGGAGCTGTTTTTT.

On this clone itself: Other DNA sequences in the sample encode the same CDR3. V gene TRBV12-3 or TRBV12-4 combines with J gene TRBJ1-5; TRBD1 might be the D (6 bases). With 6 bases removed from V and 2 bases from J, the gap between germline ends came to 8 bases. CDR3 length: 13 residues. Written as DNA, the CDR3 is TGTGCCAGCAGCTCAGGGGGCAATCAGCCCCAGCATTTT. Translation gives CASSSGGNQPQHF.

This clone turned up a few times. In DNA, the CDR3 is TGTGCCAGCAGACCGGGGACAGGGAACTATGGCTACACCTTC. Translation: CASRPGTGNYGYTF. J is TRBJ1-2 and V is TRBV6-5; the match to TRBD1 covers 9 bases. The length of the CDR3 is 14 residues. Germline V gives CDR1 MNHEY, CDR2 SVGAGI. V lost 6 bases and J lost 2; bases outside the gene matches: 4.

V is TRBV5-5 and J is TRBJ2-7, with 9 bases matching TRBD1. The CDR3 is 14 residues long. Germline CDR1 reads SGHKS; CDR2 reads YYEKEE (reference sequence). The V segment lost 5 bases and the J segment 4 bases; nucleotides outside the gene matches: 7. The CDR3 spells CASSTQGARYEQYF. Here the CDR3 DNA reads TGTGCCAGCAGTACACAGGGGGCGCGGTACGAGCAGTACTTC.

This chain uses TRBV18 with TRBJ2-5; 8 bases are a match to TRBD1. CDR1 and CDR2 from the germline V gene are KGHSH and LQKENI. After removal of 3 bases from V and 3 bases from J, the junction contained 0 bases not matched to a gene. The CDR3 totals 13 residues. CDR3 bases: TGTGCCAGCTCACCGACAGGGGAAGAGACCCAGTACTTC. Protein sequence: CASSPTGEETQYF.

The chain recombines TRBV5-4 with TRBJ2-1; 7 bases are a match to TRBD1. The CDR3 covers 16 residues. Germline loops: CDR1 SGHNT, CDR2 YYREEE (reference sequence). J lost 0 bases, V lost 3 bases, and 6 bases had no gene match. For the CDR3, the DNA is TGTGCCAGCAGCTCTAAGGGACAGCACTCCTACAATGAGCAGTTCTTC. Translating gives CASSSKGQHSYNEQFF.